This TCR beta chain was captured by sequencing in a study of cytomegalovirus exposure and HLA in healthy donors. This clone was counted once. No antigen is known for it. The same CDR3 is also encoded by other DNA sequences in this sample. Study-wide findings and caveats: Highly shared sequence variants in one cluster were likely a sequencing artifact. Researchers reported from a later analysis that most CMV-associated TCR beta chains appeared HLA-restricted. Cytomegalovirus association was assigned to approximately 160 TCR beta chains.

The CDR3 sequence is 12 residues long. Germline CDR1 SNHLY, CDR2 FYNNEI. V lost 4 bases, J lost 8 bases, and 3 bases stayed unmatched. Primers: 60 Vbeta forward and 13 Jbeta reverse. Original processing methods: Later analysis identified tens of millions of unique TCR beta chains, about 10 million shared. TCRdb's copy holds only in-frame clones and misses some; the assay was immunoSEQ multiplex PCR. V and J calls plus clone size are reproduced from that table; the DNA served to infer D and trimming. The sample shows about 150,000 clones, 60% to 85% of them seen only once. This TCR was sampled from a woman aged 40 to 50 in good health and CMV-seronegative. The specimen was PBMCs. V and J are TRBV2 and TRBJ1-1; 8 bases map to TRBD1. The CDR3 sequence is CASSARTGEAFF. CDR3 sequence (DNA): TGTGCCAGCAGTGCCAGGACAGGGGAAGCTTTCTTT.